Here is one TCR beta chain with its context. This clonotype occurred many times. Its recognized antigen is unknown. Base qualities were left out, and no much larger clone turns up one base away. Library generation was performed with 5' RACE. TCRdb shows the sequencer as NextSeq 500. To allow correction of PCR and sequencing errors, the TCR library protocol tagged every TCR cDNA molecule with a unique molecular identifier. The authors' pipeline ran thus. TCR identification, UMI-based error correction and CDR3 extraction were performed with Decombinator tools. Expanded TCRs were defined as those above a frequency of 2 per 1,000, corresponding to the top 1% of the tumor frequency distribution. Renyi diversity was computed with the R vegan package after each repertoire had been subsampled 100 times to 5,000 TCRs. CDR3 similarity networks were constructed using string-kernel similarity of amino acid triplets, with links drawn between CDR3s whose pairwise similarity was above 0.82. The public reads were quality trimmed at Q25 with fastp and then assembled into clones with MiXCR by TCRdb, keeping productive beta chains. Rows with a matching CDR3 protein are joined into one entry that keeps the most common DNA and genes. In this record, the V and J calls reflect TCRdb's handling and not the investigators' own analysis. The sample includes some 54,000 distinct CDR3 sequences, with under 8% observed a single time. Jointly, the top ten make up less than 45% of the sample.

The germline V gene yields SGHRS for CDR1 and YFSETQ for CDR2. CDR3 length: 13 amino acids, cysteine to phenylalanine. Here the CDR3 DNA is all that survives: 39 bases in frame from base 1. V is cut by 2 bases and J by 2 bases, and the space between the germline ends is 8 bases. This record belongs to a study of spatial heterogeneity in lung cancer (dated by TCRdb to the late 2010s). Broadly, across the study: The donors were about 65 patients from the lung TRACERx cohort who had early-stage, untreated non-small cell lung cancer. In the raw uncorrected reads, each unique combination of TCR and UMI appeared more than ten times on average. Follow-up PBMC samples were sequenced whenever available, with the median time to follow-up being two to three years after resection. Beta-chain transcripts were consistently detected in greater numbers than alpha-chain transcripts, which likely reflects a higher abundance of beta-chain transcripts. Both alpha and beta chains were TCR-sequenced in around 220 tumor regions, about 69 matched nontumor lung samples and 56 PBMC samples obtained at surgery. In non-small cell lung cancer, the study quantitatively compared TCR alpha and beta repertoires across several tumor regions, matched nontumor lung, and blood. Nonsynonymous mutation counts, determined by whole-exome sequencing of tumor tissue, were related to features of the TCR repertoire.

The time point label, as the study defines it: blood at routine non-recurrence follow-up after resection. Whole RNA extracted from tumor and nontumor lung tissue, or from cryopreserved PBMC samples, was used for TCR sequencing without cell sorting. Patients were selected for TCR sequencing only if sufficient RNA was available from at least two tumor regions. On the study overall, not on this receptor specifically: Only about 14 patients were included in comparisons of baseline and follow-up blood repertoires. Confirming at a functional level the hypothesis that regional TCRs recognize regional mutations was considered to require additional single-cell paired TCR alpha and beta sequencing. Ubiquitous expanded tumor TCRs showed up in blood more often at tumor resection than at routine follow-up.

This sequence uses TRBV5-1 and TRBJ2-7; D gene: possibly TRBD2, on 5 matching bases. The sequencing used PBMCs, collected at follow-up. The source of this sequence is a female donor with early-stage non-small cell lung cancer. The CDR3 in this case is CASSFPGTYEQYF. The DNA is as follows: TGCGCCAGCAGCTTTCCGGGAACCTACGAGCAGTACTTC.